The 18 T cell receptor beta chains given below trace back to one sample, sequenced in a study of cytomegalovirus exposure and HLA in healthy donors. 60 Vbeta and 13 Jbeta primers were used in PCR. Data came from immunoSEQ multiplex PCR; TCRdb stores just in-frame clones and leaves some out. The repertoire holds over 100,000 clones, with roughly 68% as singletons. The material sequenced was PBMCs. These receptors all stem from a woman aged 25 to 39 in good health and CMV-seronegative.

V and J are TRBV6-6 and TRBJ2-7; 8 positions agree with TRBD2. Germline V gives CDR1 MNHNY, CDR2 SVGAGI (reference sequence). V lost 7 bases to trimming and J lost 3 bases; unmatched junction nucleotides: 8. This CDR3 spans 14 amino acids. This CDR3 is CASTRAGAYYEQYF. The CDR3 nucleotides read TGTGCCAGCACCAGAGCGGGGGCCTACTACGAGCAGTACTTC.

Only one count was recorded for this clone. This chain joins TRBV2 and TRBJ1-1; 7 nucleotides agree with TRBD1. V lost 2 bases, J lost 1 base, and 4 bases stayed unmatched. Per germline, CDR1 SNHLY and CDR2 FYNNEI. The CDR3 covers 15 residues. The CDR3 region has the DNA TGTGCCAGCAGTGAATGGGCAGGGGGGAACACTGAAGCTTTCTTT. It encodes CASSEWAGGNTEAFF.

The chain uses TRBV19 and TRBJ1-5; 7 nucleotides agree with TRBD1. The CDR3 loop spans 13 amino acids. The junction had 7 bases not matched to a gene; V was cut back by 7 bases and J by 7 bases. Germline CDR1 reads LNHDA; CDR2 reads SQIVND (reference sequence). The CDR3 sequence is CASTTGARQPQHF. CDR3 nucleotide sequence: TGTGCCAGTACCACAGGGGCAAGGCAGCCCCAGCATTTT.

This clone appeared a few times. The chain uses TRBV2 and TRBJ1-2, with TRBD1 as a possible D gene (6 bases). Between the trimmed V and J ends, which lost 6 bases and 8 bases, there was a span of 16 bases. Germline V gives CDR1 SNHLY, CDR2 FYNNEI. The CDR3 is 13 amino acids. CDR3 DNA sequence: TGTGCCAGCAGACCTCAGGGGCCCTGGGGCTACACCTTC. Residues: CASRPQGPWGYTF.

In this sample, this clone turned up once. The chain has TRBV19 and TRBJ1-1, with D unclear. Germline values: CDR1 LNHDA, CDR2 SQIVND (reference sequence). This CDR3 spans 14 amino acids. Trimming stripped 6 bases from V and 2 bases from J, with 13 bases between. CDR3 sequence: CASSSGTANTEAFF. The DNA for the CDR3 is TGTGCCAGTAGCTCTGGAACAGCCAACACTGAAGCTTTCTTT.

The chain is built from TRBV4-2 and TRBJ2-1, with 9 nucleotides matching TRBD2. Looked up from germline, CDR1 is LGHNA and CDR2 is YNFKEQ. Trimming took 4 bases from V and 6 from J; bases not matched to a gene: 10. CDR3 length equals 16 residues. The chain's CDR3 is CASSPIGGRASNEQFF. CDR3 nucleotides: TGTGCCAGCAGCCCGATTGGCGGGAGGGCTTCCAATGAGCAGTTCTTC.

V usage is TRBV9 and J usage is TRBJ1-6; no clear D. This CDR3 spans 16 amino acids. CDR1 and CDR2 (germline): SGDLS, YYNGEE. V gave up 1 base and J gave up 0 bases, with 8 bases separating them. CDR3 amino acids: CASSVSPFSYNSPLHF. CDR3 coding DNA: TGTGCCAGCAGCGTAAGCCCGTTCTCCTATAATTCACCCCTCCACTTT. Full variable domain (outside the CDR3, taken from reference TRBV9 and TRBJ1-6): DSGVTQTPKHLITATGQRVTLRCSPRSGDLSVYWYQQSLDQGLQFLIQYYNGEERAKGNILERFSAQQFPDLHSELNLSSLELGDSALYFCASSVSPFSYNSPLHFGNGTRLTVT.

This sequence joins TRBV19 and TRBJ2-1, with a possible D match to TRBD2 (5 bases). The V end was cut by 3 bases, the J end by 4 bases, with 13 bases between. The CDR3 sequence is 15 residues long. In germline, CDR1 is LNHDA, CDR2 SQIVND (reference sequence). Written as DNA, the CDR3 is TGTGCCAGTAGTATGGAGCGGCAACCTTACAATGAGCAGTTCTTC. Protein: CASSMERQPYNEQFF.

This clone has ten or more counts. CDR3: CASSPSSVGYEQYF. CDR3 nucleotides: TGTGCCAGTAGTCCCTCCTCAGTTGGCTACGAGCAGTACTTC. The chain is built from TRBV19 and TRBJ2-7; D unclear. Trimming stripped 5 bases from V and 3 bases from J, with 14 bases between. This CDR3 comprises 14 residues. Looked up from germline, CDR1 is LNHDA and CDR2 is SQIVND (reference sequence).

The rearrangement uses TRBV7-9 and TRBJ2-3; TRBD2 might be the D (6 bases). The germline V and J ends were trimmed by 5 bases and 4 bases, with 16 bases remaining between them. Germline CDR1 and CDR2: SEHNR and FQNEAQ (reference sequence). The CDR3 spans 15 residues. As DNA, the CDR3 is TGTGCCAGCAGCCCTCGAGCGGGCGGGGCAGATACGCAGTATTTT. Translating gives CASSPRAGGADTQYF.

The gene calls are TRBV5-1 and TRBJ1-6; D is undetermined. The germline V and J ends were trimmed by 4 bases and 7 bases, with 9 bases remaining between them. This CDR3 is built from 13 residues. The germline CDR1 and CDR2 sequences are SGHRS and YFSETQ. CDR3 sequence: CASSIAGNSPLHF. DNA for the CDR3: TGCGCCAGCAGCATAGCTGGGAATTCACCCCTCCACTTT.

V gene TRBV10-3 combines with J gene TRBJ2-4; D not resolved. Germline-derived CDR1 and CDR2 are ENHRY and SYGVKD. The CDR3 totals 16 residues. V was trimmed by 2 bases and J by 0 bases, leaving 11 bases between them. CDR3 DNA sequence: TGTGCCATCAGTGAGGACTTTATGACAGCCAAAAACATTCAGTACTTC. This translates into CAISEDFMTAKNIQYF.

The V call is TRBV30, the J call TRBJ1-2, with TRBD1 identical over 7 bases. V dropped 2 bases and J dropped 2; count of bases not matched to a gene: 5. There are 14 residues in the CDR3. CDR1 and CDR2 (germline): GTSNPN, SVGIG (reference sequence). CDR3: CAWSRQGNNYGYTF. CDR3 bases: TGTGCCTGGAGTCGACAGGGTAACAACTATGGCTACACCTTC.

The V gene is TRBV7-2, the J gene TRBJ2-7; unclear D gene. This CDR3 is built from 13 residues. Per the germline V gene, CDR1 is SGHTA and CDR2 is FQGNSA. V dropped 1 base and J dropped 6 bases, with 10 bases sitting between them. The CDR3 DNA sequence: TGTGCCAGCAGCTTAGATTCGTCAGGCGAGCAGTACTTC. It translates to CASSLDSSGEQYF.

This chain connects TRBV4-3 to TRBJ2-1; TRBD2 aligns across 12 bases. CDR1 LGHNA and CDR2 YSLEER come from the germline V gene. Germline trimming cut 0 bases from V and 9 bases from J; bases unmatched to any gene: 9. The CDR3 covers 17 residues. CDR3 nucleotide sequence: TGCGCCAGCAGCCAAGATCGACCTAGCGGGGGGGCCGGTGAGCAGTTCTTC. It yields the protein CASSQDRPSGGAGEQFF.

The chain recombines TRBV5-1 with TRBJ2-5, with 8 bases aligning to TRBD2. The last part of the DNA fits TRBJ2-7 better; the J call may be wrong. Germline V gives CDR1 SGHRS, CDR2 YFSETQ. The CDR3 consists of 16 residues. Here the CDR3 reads CASSLVIGRDFYEQYF. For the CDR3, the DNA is TGCGCCAGCAGCTTGGTGATCGGGAGGGATTTCTACGAGCAGTACTTC.

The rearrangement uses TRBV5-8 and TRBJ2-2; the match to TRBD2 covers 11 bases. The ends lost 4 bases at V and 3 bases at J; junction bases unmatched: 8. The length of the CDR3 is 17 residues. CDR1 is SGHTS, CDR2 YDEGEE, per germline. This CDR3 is CASSRNIAGGHTGELFF. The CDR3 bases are TGTGCCAGCAGCCGGAATATAGCGGGAGGGCACACCGGGGAGCTGTTTTTT.

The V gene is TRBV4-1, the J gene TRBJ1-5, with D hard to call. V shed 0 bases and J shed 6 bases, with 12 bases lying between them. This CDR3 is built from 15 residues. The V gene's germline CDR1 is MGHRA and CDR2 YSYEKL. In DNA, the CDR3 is TGCGCCAGCAGCCAAGATAGAGGGAATAGTCAGCCCCAGCATTTT. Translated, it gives CASSQDRGNSQPQHF.